This T cell receptor beta chain was obtained from a study of follicular helper T cells after annual influenza vaccination. Clones were sequenced by immunoSEQ multiplex PCR, and TCRdb holds only the in-frame ones, with some missing. The sample includes 7,000 or so clones, roughly 86% of them seen just once. Time point in this sample: 2015-2016 season, 7 days after influenza vaccination. This CDR3 is 13 amino acids long. CDR1 SGDLS and CDR2 YYNGEE come from the germline V gene. V was clipped by 3 bases and J by 2 bases, with 7 bases between them. The chain joins TRBV9 to TRBJ2-3; the D gene could be TRBD1 or TRBD2 (6 bases each). Source: CXCR5- memory CD4+ T cells sorted from blood, taken 7 days after influenza vaccination. This receptor was obtained from an adult who received the influenza vaccine. CDR3 residues: CASSAGATDTQYF. The CDR3 bases are TGTGCCAGCAGCGCGGGGGCCACAGATACGCAGTATTTT.